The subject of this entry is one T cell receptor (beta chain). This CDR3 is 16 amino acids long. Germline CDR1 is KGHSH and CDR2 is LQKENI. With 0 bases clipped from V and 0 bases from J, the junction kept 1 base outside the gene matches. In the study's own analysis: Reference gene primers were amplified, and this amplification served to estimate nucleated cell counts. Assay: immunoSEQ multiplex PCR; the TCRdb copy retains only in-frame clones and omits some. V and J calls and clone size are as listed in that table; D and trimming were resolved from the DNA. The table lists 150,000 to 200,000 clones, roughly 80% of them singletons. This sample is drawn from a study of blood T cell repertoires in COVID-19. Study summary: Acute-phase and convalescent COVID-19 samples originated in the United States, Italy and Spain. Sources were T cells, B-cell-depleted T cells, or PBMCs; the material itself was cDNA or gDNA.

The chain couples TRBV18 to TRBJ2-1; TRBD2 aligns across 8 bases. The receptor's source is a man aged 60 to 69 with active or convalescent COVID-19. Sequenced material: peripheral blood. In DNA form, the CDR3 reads TGTGCCAGCTCACCACCACTAGCGGTCTCCTACAATGAGCAGTTCTTC. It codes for CASSPPLAVSYNEQFF.